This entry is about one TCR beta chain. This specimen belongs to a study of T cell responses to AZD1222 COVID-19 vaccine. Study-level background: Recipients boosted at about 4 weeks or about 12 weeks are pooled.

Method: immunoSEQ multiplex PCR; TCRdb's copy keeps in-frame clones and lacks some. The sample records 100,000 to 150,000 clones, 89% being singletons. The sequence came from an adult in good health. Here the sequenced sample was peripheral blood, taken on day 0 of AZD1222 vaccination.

The CDR3 region is CASSPPNNQPQHF. The DNA for the CDR3 is TGTGCCAGCAGTCCGCCGAACAATCAGCCCCAGCATTTT. This chain uses TRBV27 with TRBJ1-5, with unresolved D. This CDR3 has 13 residues. Trimming cost V 5 bases and J 3 bases, with 8 bases left between them. Germline values: CDR1 MNHEY, CDR2 SMNVEV (reference sequence).